This T cell receptor beta chain comes out of a study of shared clonotypes between healthy human individuals. The method was immunoSEQ multiplex PCR; TCRdb's version includes in-frame clones alone and lacks a portion of them. The data hold 2 million to 2.5 million clones, with approximately 96% observed a single time. The CDR3 length is 15 residues. V shed 3 bases, J shed 3 bases, and the junction held 3 bases outside the gene matches. Germline CDR1 and CDR2: SGHNT and YYREEE (reference sequence). Study findings and constraints: How much donors shared clonotypes was expected to be affected by sequencing depth. About 4.5% of naive CD4 clonotypes were common to a handful of donors.

Only one count was recorded for this clone. Its antigen is still unknown. The sequenced sample was naive CD4+ T cells sorted from blood. Subset: CD45RA+ positively selected. The V and J genes are TRBV5-4 and TRBJ2-3; 11 bases line up with TRBD2. This TCR was sampled from a man younger than 30 in good health. The CDR3: CASSSTSGKTDTQYF. The CDR3, as DNA: TGTGCCAGCAGCTCGACTAGCGGGAAGACAGATACGCAGTATTTT.